The rows below give T cell receptor beta chains drawn from one sample of a study of T-cell memory formation after mild COVID-19. MiXCR, run by TCRdb on the 5' RACE reads, gives a single entry per CDR3 protein. The sample has almost 350,000 distinct CDR3 sequences; 20% to 25% are singletons. The specimen sequenced was PBMCs or a T cell subset sorted from them (not recorded which). The source of these receptors is a man between 18 and 35 years old who had mild COVID-19 (a few samples of this study predate the infection). Cell type and time point are not known. Each CDR3 is given with its conserved first and last residue.

v_call,cdr3_aa
TRBV5-1,CASSWGQGNTGGLFF
TRBV5-1,CASSFTGFSTDTQYF
TRBV4-2,CASRISNRMNTGELFF
TRBV5-1,CASSQPSGRRSYEQYF
TRBV7-9,CASRSDKTGITNYGYTF
TRBV6-6,CASRQTGGEETQYF
TRBV7-9,CASSQGGWDTEAFF
TRBV3-1,CASSQDQNQPQHF
TRBV11-2,CASRPQWGTEAFF
TRBV9,CASSVEGARETQYF
TRBV6-5,CASSYSSGGSYEQYF
TRBV5-1,CASSPLGQGYTF
TRBV27,CASSASGGYNEQFF
TRBV7-3,CASSLSGQHNSPLHF
TRBV9,CASSDSKNSPLHF
TRBV6-5,CASSYSIGAGLPQETQYF
TRBV5-1,CASSLGDTRIQETQYF
TRBV7-9,CASSPRIPYEQYF
TRBV27,CASSWTGGSLVVNQPQHF
TRBV20-1,CSASTAGGTGELFF
TRBV12-3/TRBV12-4,CASSWGVTYEQYF
TRBV25-1,CASSFRQGGINEQFF
TRBV5-1,CASSLARQGSEAFF
TRBV6-2/TRBV6-3,CASNRDRRNTEAFF
TRBV20-1,CSARAGDQPQHF
TRBV20-1,CSARDRQGPYNEQFF
TRBV7-9,CASSFGGNNYGYTF
TRBV2,CASSAGRLNYNEQFF
TRBV6-1,CASSRGQDFYEQYF
TRBV3-1,CASSHESRQQYF
TRBV5-1,CASSLSRNNYGYTF
TRBV29-1,CSVSAGGRYEQYF
TRBV15,CATSRDSGSSAARYF
TRBV7-2,CASSFRQGLYEQYF
TRBV20-1,CSASLGLAGGRQYF
TRBV7-2,CASSLAPGPLFDTQYF
TRBV27,CASSLLGQGGYEQYF
TRBV9,CASSVGQGIAYEQYF
TRBV7-9,CASGRSGRAYEQYF
TRBV5-1,CASSLKTGGFSEAFF
TRBV4-1,CASSQPLLASPYNEQFF
TRBV24-1,CATSGYRGLLGPQHF
TRBV10-3,CASESPGRNIQYF
TRBV7-2,CASSRGDHSYEQYF
TRBV6-6,CASSQSQPQHF
TRBV7-9,CASSFTETGFVSPLHF
TRBV7-9,CASSFVGGGGEKLFF
TRBV12-3/TRBV12-4,CASNFRTGGTQYF
TRBV4-3,CASSQEPTGLSTDNSPLHF